Presented here are 5 T cell receptor beta chains from one specimen sequenced in a study of yellow fever vaccine responses in identical twins. TCRdb re-analysed the RT-PCR reads in MiXCR, keeping a single row per CDR3 protein. This table has more than 15,000 distinct CDR3 sequences, roughly 70% appearing once. This sample comprised T cells from blood (PBMCs), unsorted or a sorted subset (not recorded which), obtained before or after yellow fever vaccination (not recorded which). Receptors originate from a woman between 18 and 29 years old who received the yellow fever vaccine.

The rearrangement joins TRBV12-3 or TRBV12-4 to TRBJ1-1; D unresolved. V was clipped by 5 bases and J by 0 bases, with 4 bases between them. The CDR3 covers 12 residues. CDR3 loop: CASSPMNTEAFF. CDR3 sequence (DNA): TGTGCCAGCAGTCCGATGAACACTGAAGCTTTCTTT.

The chain couples TRBV3-1 to TRBJ1-6, with D unresolved. This CDR3 spans 16 amino acids. The germline V gene encodes CDR1 LGHDT and CDR2 YNNKEL (reference sequence). V lost 1 base and J 0 bases, leaving 7 bases between the germline ends. CDR3 nucleotides: TGTGCCAGCAGCCAAGGGGCCAGCTCCTATAATTCACCCCTCCACTTT. Translation: CASSQGASSYNSPLHF. Complete variable domain (other parts from reference TRBV3-1 and TRBJ1-6): DTAVSQTPKYLVTQMGNDKSIKCEQNLGHDTMYWYKQDSKKFLKIMFSYNNKELIINETVPNRFSPKSPDKAHLNLHINSLELGDSAVYFCASSQGASSYNSPLHFGNGTRLTVT.

The chain recombines TRBV18 with TRBJ2-5; D not certain. V gave up 3 bases and J gave up 2 bases, with 4 bases separating them. Per the germline V gene, CDR1 is KGHSH and CDR2 is LQKENI. The CDR3 loop spans 12 amino acids. The CDR3 loop is CASSPTQETQYF. The CDR3 nucleotides read TGTGCCAGCTCACCCACGCAAGAGACCCAGTACTTC.

This chain connects TRBV18 to TRBJ2-5; 7 bases align to TRBD1. From germline, CDR1 is KGHSH and CDR2 LQKENI. The CDR3 is 15 amino acids. Unmatched junction bases numbered 4, after V lost 2 bases and J lost 1 base. This chain's CDR3 is CASSPRGQTQETQYF. CDR3 DNA: TGTGCCAGCTCACCAAGGGGACAGACCCAAGAGACCCAGTACTTC.

The gene calls are TRBV13 and TRBJ2-5; 12 bases fit TRBD2. With V trimmed by 6 bases and J by 5 bases, 10 bases remained unmatched. This CDR3 spans 16 amino acids. Per the germline V gene, CDR1 is PRHDT and CDR2 is FYEKMQ (reference sequence). The CDR3 sequence is CASRQTSGSAGETQYF. In DNA form, the CDR3 reads TGTGCCAGCAGACAGACTAGCGGGAGCGCTGGGGAGACCCAGTACTTC.